The T cell receptor (beta chain) described here comes from a study of T cells after yellow fever vaccination. Study context: Those fractions that held only low numbers of cells were prepared using the SMART-Seq v4 Ultra Low Input RNA kit. Whole-study findings and limits: In FACS-sorted repertoires, abundant clonotypes from the bulk population could appear as contaminants.

The V gene end was trimmed by 3 bases and the J gene end by 0 bases; junction bases not matched to a gene: 7. Germline lookup yields CDR1 SGHRS and CDR2 YFSETQ. This CDR3 has 19 amino acids. TCRdb re-derived calls from the 5' RACE reads in MiXCR, one entry per CDR3 protein. The sample includes roughly 340,000 distinct CDR3 sequences, roughly 4.3% of them seen just once. Notes on this clonotype: As yet, its antigen is unknown.

The chain recombines TRBV5-1 with TRBJ2-2, with TRBD2 identical over 14 bases. The sequence was obtained from a man younger than 35 who received the YFV17D yellow fever vaccine. Sample: PBMCs, taken 5 days after the yellow fever booster vaccination. The CDR3: CASSWFGTSGGPNTGELFF. The CDR3, as DNA: TGCGCCAGCAGCTGGTTTGGGACTAGCGGGGGTCCGAACACCGGGGAGCTGTTTTTT.